A single sample gave rise to the 30 T cell receptor beta chains below, sequenced in a study of neoadjuvant anti-PD-1 for oral cavity cancer. TCRdb's copy holds only in-frame clones and misses some; the assay was immunoSEQ multiplex PCR. The sample shows 70,000 to 95,000 clones, less than 85% of them seen only once. The sample consisted of PBMCs, taken before nivolumab (anti-PD-1) treatment. These TCRs come from a person aged 35-79 years with oral cavity squamous cell carcinoma.

The chain carries TRBV9 and TRBJ2-1; D is possibly TRBD2 (6 bases). With 4 bases removed from V and 8 bases from J, the gap between germline ends came to 22 bases. The CDR3 spans 16 residues. The germline V gene encodes CDR1 SGDLS and CDR2 YYNGEE. The CDR3 DNA sequence: TGTGCCAGCAGCATATCTCTCGGCGGGACGGGGGATGAGCAGTTCTTC. Translation gives CASSISLGGTGDEQFF. The full variable domain, its missing parts supplied by reference TRBV9 and TRBJ2-1, is DSGVTQTPKHLITATGQRVTLRCSPRSGDLSVYWYQQSLDQGLQFLIQYYNGEERAKGNILERFSAQQFPDLHSELNLSSLELGDSALYFCASSISLGGTGDEQFFGPGTRLTVL.

The chain carries TRBV9 and TRBJ2-6, with TRBD1 identical over 7 bases. The germline V gene encodes CDR1 SGDLS and CDR2 YYNGEE. The V and J ends lost 3 bases and 0 bases, in that order; junction bases with no gene match: 6. CDR3 length equals 17 residues. The CDR3 coding sequence is TGTGCCAGCAGCGCCCGGGACAGTCACTCTGGGGCCAACGTCCTGACTTTC. It translates to CASSARDSHSGANVLTF.

V and J are TRBV11-3 and TRBJ2-1, with TRBD2 as a possible D gene (6 bases). The CDR3 extends over 14 amino acids. V lost 1 base, J lost 2 bases, and 6 bases lay in between. Per the germline V gene, CDR1 is SGHNT and CDR2 is YENEEA. The CDR3 DNA is TGTGCCAGCAGCTTAGGCGGGACCTACAATGAGCAGTTCTTC. Protein: CASSLGGTYNEQFF.

V and J are TRBV5-1 and TRBJ1-3; a possible D gene is TRBD1 (6 bases). Germline V CDR1 and CDR2: SGHRS, YFSETQ. This CDR3 region has 15 residues. Trimming took 4 bases from V and 0 from J, leaving 11 bases between them. CDR3 in amino acids: CASSTAGDSGNTIYF. CDR3 DNA sequence: TGCGCCAGCAGCACCGCAGGGGACTCTGGAAACACCATATATTTT.

The J gene is TRBJ2-2, the V gene TRBV7-9, with 9 positions matching TRBD2. CDR1 SEHNR and CDR2 FQNEAQ come from the germline V gene (reference sequence). Germline trimming cut 6 bases from V and 3 bases from J; bases unmatched to any gene: 5. This CDR3 spans 15 amino acids. In nucleotides, the CDR3 is TGTGCCAGCAGTTCTAGCGGGACCTACACCGGGGAGCTGTTTTTT. Its protein product is CASSSSGTYTGELFF.

This clone was found a few times. The genes are TRBV7-9 and TRBJ2-3; tentative D call: TRBD2 (6 bases). This CDR3 spans 17 amino acids. Germline V CDR1 and CDR2: SEHNR, FQNEAQ (reference sequence). Trimming took off 3 bases at V and 0 bases at J, with 16 bases between the two ends. The CDR3: CASSLGGSGPSTDTQYF. CDR3 sequence (DNA): TGTGCCAGCAGCTTGGGGGGTTCAGGGCCCAGCACAGATACGCAGTATTTT. The full variable domain, its missing parts supplied by reference TRBV7-9 and TRBJ2-3, is DTGVSQNPRHKITKRGQNVTFRCDPISEHNRLYWYRQTLGQGPEFLTYFQNEAQLEKSRLLSDRFSAERPKGSFSTLEIQRTEQGDSAMYLCASSLGGSGPSTDTQYFGPGTRLTVL.

In this sample, this clone turned up a few times. V and J are TRBV4-1 and TRBJ1-2; D is perhaps TRBD1 (6 bases). CDR1 and CDR2 (germline): MGHRA, YSYEKL. Deletions cut 1 base from V and 3 bases from J, with 12 bases between. This CDR3 has 15 residues. The chain's CDR3 is CASSQGFAGDYGYTF. Here the CDR3 DNA reads TGCGCCAGCAGCCAAGGTTTCGCAGGGGACTATGGCTACACCTTC.

The gene calls are TRBV27 and TRBJ2-1, with TRBD1 identical over 9 bases. Germline V gene data show CDR1 as MNHEY and CDR2 as SMNVEV (reference sequence). The CDR3 extends over 15 amino acids. The V and J ends lost 5 bases and 7 bases, in that order; junction bases with no gene match: 9. CDR3 nucleotide sequence: TGTGCCAGCAGTCCTGGCGGGACAGGGACGAATGAGCAGTTCTTC. Residues: CASSPGGTGTNEQFF.

This clone was seen a handful of times. The chain employs TRBV6-1 and TRBJ1-4; D remains unclear. V was clipped by 7 bases and J by 3 bases, with 9 bases between them. Germline V gene lookup returns CDR1 MNHNS and CDR2 SASEGT. This CDR3 contains 13 residues. Here the CDR3 reads CASKRGANEKLFF. DNA of the CDR3: TGTGCCAGCAAGCGGGGAGCTAATGAAAAACTGTTTTTT.

V usage is TRBV5-6 and J usage is TRBJ2-5; no firm D call. CDR1 is SGHDT and CDR2 is YYEEEE in the germline V gene. CDR3 length equals 13 residues. V gave up 0 bases and J gave up 5 bases, with 8 bases separating them. The CDR3 sequence: CASSLVLSETQYF. The CDR3 DNA reads as TGTGCCAGCAGCTTGGTGTTGTCGGAGACCCAGTACTTC.

The chain couples TRBV10-3 to TRBJ2-3; 7 bases are a match to TRBD1. This CDR3 spans 14 amino acids. Germline loops: CDR1 ENHRY, CDR2 SYGVKD. Unmatched junction bases numbered 3, after V lost 4 bases and J lost 2 bases. DNA of the CDR3: TGTGCCATCAGTGTAGGGGGCCTCACAGATACGCAGTATTTT. Protein sequence: CAISVGGLTDTQYF.

V usage is TRBV25-1 and J usage is TRBJ1-4; TRBD1 matches at 10 bases. V lost 1 base and J lost 6; bases outside the gene matches: 5. The germline gives CDR1 MGHDK, CDR2 SYGVNS. The CDR3 totals 16 residues. Here the CDR3 reads CASSELGQGIDEKLFF. In nucleotides, the CDR3 is TGTGCCAGCAGTGAATTGGGACAGGGGATCGATGAAAAACTGTTTTTT.

The chain has TRBV9 and TRBJ2-2; D remains ambiguous. The V end lost 4 bases, the J end lost 2 bases, and 15 bases lay between the germline ends. The CDR3 extends over 16 amino acids. Germline-derived CDR1 and CDR2 are SGDLS and YYNGEE. CDR3 region: CASSSGLQINTGELFF. In nucleotides, the CDR3 is TGTGCCAGCAGCTCCGGGCTCCAAATAAACACCGGGGAGCTGTTTTTT.

The V call is TRBV15, the J call TRBJ1-3; D remains ambiguous. The CDR3 has 14 residues. V lost 3 bases to trimming and J lost 0 bases, with 6 bases between them. CDR1 is LNHNV and CDR2 is YYDKDF in the germline V gene (reference sequence). The CDR3 nucleotides read TGTGCCACCAGCAGCACAGACTCTGGAAACACCATATATTTT. It encodes CATSSTDSGNTIYF.

The chain is built from TRBV19 and TRBJ1-5; D gene ambiguous. The V end was cut by 7 bases, the J end by 1 base, with 8 bases between. This CDR3 is built from 13 residues. Germline CDR1 is LNHDA and CDR2 is SQIVND (reference sequence). The CDR3 bases are TGTGCCAGTAAGGGAGCGAGCAATCAGCCCCAGCATTTT. Its protein is CASKGASNQPQHF.

The V call is TRBV6-5, the J call TRBJ1-1; 10 bases align to TRBD1. Germline-derived CDR1 and CDR2 are MNHEY and SVGAGI. This CDR3 has 16 residues. With 0 bases clipped from V and 5 bases from J, the junction kept 6 bases outside the gene matches. CDR3 loop: CASSYSLTGGRTEAFF. The CDR3 coding sequence is TGTGCCAGCAGTTACTCCCTGACAGGGGGCAGGACTGAAGCTTTCTTT.

The CDR3 region is CASSLGLAGGTGELFF. The CDR3 coding sequence is TGTGCCAGCAGTTTGGGACTAGCGGGAGGCACCGGGGAGCTGTTTTTT. The gene calls are TRBV28 and TRBJ2-2; 15 nucleotides line up with TRBD2. The germline V gene encodes CDR1 MDHEN and CDR2 SYDVKM. J was trimmed by 4 bases and V by 3 bases; bases with no gene match: 0. The CDR3 loop spans 16 amino acids. Variable domain in full (rest from reference TRBV28 and TRBJ2-2): DVKVTQSSRYLVKRTGEKVFLECVQDMDHENMFWYRQDPGLGLRLIYFSYDVKMKEKGDIPEGYSVSREKKERFSLILESASTNQTSMYLCASSLGLAGGTGELFFGEGSRLTVL.

This rearrangement joins TRBV9 to TRBJ1-2, with D maybe TRBD1 (6 bases). Trimming left V 1 base short and J 8 bases short, with 9 bases between. Germline CDR1 SGDLS, CDR2 YYNGEE. There are 12 residues in the CDR3. The CDR3 region is CASSVSGAGYTF. DNA of the CDR3: TGTGCCAGCAGCGTATCAGGGGCGGGCTACACCTTC.

The chain links TRBV7-2 to TRBJ2-5; D is uncertain. Germline V gene sequence: CDR1 SGHTA, CDR2 FQGNSA. This CDR3 is 15 amino acids long. V lost 5 bases to trimming and J lost 0 bases, with 13 bases between them. CDR3 sequence: CASSVTISYQETQYF. CDR3 DNA sequence: TGTGCCAGCAGCGTGACCATAAGTTACCAAGAGACCCAGTACTTC.

J is TRBJ2-1 and V is TRBV14; the match to TRBD2 covers 13 bases. Trimming removed 0 bases from V and 9 bases from J; junction bases left unmatched: 11. CDR3 length: 18 residues. Per the germline V gene, CDR1 is SGHDN and CDR2 is FVKESK. CDR3 bases: TGTGCCAGCAGCCAAGACCGCAGACTAGCGGGAGGCGACCTTGAGCAGTTCTTC. Amino acid sequence: CASSQDRRLAGGDLEQFF.

The chain is built from TRBV11-3 and TRBJ2-1, with 8 bases aligning to TRBD1. Trimming removed 1 base from V and 2 bases from J; junction bases left unmatched: 4. This CDR3 is 16 amino acids long. Germline assignment: CDR1 SGHNT and CDR2 YENEEA. The CDR3 DNA sequence: TGTGCCAGCAGCTTAGGGGCAGGGGGCGCCTACAATGAGCAGTTCTTC. Translating gives CASSLGAGGAYNEQFF.

The V and J genes are TRBV5-1 and TRBJ1-2; 9 bases line up with TRBD1. The CDR3 spans 15 residues. In germline, CDR1 is SGHRS, CDR2 YFSETQ. V shed 3 bases, J shed 4 bases, and the junction held 7 bases outside the gene matches. The DNA of the CDR3 is TGCGCCAGCAGCTACTACAGGGGGCCAGGCTATGGCTACACCTTC. This gives the protein CASSYYRGPGYGYTF.

The V and J genes are TRBV10-3 and TRBJ2-1; D is undetermined. The CDR3 runs 13 residues. The V gene's germline CDR1 is ENHRY and CDR2 SYGVKD. V lost 0 bases to trimming and J lost 8 bases, with 8 bases between them. CDR3 nucleotides: TGTGCCATCAGTGAGTCAAAGGTCGATGAGCAGTTCTTC. Protein sequence: CAISESKVDEQFF.

The V gene is TRBV5-1, the J gene TRBJ2-3, with TRBD1 as a possible D gene (5 bases). The CDR3 is made up of 14 amino acids. Germline CDR1 SGHRS, CDR2 YFSETQ. Trimming pared 4 bases from V and 0 bases from J, leaving 9 bases between. CDR3 loop: CASSVTVSTDTQYF. The CDR3 bases are TGCGCCAGCAGCGTGACAGTGAGCACAGATACGCAGTATTTT.

The chain recombines TRBV28 with TRBJ2-7, with D unresolved. The CDR3 extends over 13 amino acids. Germline values: CDR1 MDHEN, CDR2 SYDVKM. Deletions cut 6 bases from V and 2 bases from J, with 11 bases between. DNA for the CDR3: TGTGCCAGCAGCCGGACGGAACCCTACGAGCAGTACTTC. Amino acids: CASSRTEPYEQYF.

This chain links TRBV28 with TRBJ2-7; no clear D. The CDR3 is 12 amino acids. V dropped 5 bases and J dropped 6 bases, with 11 bases sitting between them. Germline V lookup: CDR1 MDHEN, CDR2 SYDVKM. The CDR3 protein is CASSTYSGEQYF. Here the CDR3 DNA reads TGTGCCAGCAGTACCTACTCGGGCGAGCAGTACTTC.

V usage is TRBV5-1 and J usage is TRBJ2-3; tentatively, D is TRBD1 (5 bases). Germline CDR1 reads SGHRS; CDR2 reads YFSETQ. V dropped 2 bases and J dropped 1 base, with 11 bases sitting between them. The CDR3 has 15 amino acids. The CDR3 here is CASSFGHTGTDTQYF. The CDR3 bases are TGCGCCAGCAGCTTTGGACATACAGGCACAGATACGCAGTATTTT.

The CDR3 protein is CAISEDRRNTIYF. CDR3 DNA: TGTGCCATCAGTGAGGACAGGCGAAACACCATATATTTT. The V and J genes are TRBV10-3 and TRBJ1-3, with D perhaps TRBD1 (6 bases). The ends were cut back, 2 bases at V and 5 bases at J, with 7 bases in the middle. The CDR3 has 13 amino acids. Germline V CDR1 and CDR2: ENHRY, SYGVKD.

The chain combines TRBV27 with TRBJ1-2; D is unresolved. With 2 bases removed from V and 4 bases from J, the gap between germline ends came to 11 bases. Per germline, CDR1 MNHEY and CDR2 SMNVEV (reference sequence). The CDR3 is 14 amino acids. The CDR3 nucleotides read TGTGCCAGCAGTTTAGTCCCGGGTCGCTATGGCTACACCTTC. Its protein product is CASSLVPGRYGYTF.

This chain joins TRBV7-9 and TRBJ1-1; no definite D call. Germline V gene sequence: CDR1 SEHNR, CDR2 FQNEAQ (reference sequence). This CDR3 spans 14 amino acids. V gave up 1 base and J gave up 3 bases, with 9 bases separating them. The chain's CDR3 is CASSLEGRDTEAFF. CDR3 DNA sequence: TGTGCCAGCAGCTTAGAAGGGAGGGACACTGAAGCTTTCTTT.